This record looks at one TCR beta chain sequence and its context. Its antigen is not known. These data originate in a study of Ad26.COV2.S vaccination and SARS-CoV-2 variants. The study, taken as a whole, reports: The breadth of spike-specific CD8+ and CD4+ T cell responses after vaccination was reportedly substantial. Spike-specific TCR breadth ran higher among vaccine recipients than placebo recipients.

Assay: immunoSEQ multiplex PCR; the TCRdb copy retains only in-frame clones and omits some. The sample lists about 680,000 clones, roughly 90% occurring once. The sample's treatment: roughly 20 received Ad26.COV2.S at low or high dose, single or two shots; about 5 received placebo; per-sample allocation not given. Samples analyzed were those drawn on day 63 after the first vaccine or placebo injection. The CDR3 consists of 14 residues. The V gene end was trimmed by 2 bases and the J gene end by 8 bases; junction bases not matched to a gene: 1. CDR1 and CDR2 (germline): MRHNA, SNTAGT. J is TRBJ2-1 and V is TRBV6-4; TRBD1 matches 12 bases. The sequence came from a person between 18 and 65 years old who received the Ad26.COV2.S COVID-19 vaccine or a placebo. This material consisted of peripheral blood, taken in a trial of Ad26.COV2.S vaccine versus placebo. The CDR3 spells CASSDGTGGDEQFF. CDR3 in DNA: TGTGCCAGCAGTGACGGGACAGGGGGCGATGAGCAGTTCTTC.